This TCR beta chain was observed in a study of radiation and T cells in renal cell carcinoma. At the level of the study: Nephrectomy followed 15 Gy stereotactic body radiation by 4 weeks.

V lost 6 bases, J lost 8 bases, and 17 bases lay in between. Germline-derived CDR1 and CDR2 are SNHLY and FYNNEI. The CDR3 has 14 residues. A few counts support this clone. Its antigen is not identified. Measured with immunoSEQ multiplex PCR; TCRdb has only the in-frame clones, and not every one. Here the sample spans approximately 51,000 clones, roughly 83% being singletons. This sample's time point: baseline pretreatment blood. The treatment: 15 Gy SBRT to primary tumor, nephrectomy 4 weeks later. This renal cell carcinoma was of the clear cell type. Overall study results and limits: Baseline intratumoral clonotype presence is unknown without pretreatment biopsies. From baseline, blood top tumor clonotypes peaked at 2 weeks post-radiation.

J is TRBJ2-4 and V is TRBV2, with a weak D call TRBD1 (5 bases). Source: blood, taken from a patient whose treatment included radiotherapy and nephrectomy. The clonotype was recovered from a woman in her 70s with renal cell carcinoma. In DNA, the CDR3 is TGTGCCAGCAGGTTGACAGACGCCCAAGACATTCAGTACTTC. Its protein is CASRLTDAQDIQYF.